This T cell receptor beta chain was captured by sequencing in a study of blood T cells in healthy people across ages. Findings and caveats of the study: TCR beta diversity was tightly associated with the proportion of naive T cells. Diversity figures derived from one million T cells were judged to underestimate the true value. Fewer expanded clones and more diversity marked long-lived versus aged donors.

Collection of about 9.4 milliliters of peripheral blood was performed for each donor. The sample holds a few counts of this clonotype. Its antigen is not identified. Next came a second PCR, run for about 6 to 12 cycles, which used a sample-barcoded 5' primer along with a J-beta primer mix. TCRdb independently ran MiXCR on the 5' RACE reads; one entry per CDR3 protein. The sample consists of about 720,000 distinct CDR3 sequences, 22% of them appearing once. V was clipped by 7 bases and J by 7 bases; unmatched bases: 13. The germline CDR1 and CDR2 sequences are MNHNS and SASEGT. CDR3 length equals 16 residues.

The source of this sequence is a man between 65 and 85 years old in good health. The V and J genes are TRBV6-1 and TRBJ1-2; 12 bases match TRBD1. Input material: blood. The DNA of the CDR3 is TGTGCCAGCATGGGGACAGGGGGCGCTGGTATTGGTGGCTACACCTTC. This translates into CASMGTGGAGIGGYTF.